These 22 T cell receptor beta chains originate from one sample sequenced in a study of shared clonotypes between healthy human individuals. Measured with immunoSEQ multiplex PCR; TCRdb has only the in-frame clones, and not every one. The data show more than 200,000 clones, just over 65% seen once. Sequencing was performed on memory CD4+ T cells sorted from blood. Specified subset: CD45RA-negative fraction. The receptors derive from a man between 25 and 39 years old in good health.

The V call is TRBV25-1, the J call TRBJ1-3; D call uncertain. The germline CDR1 and CDR2 sequences are MGHDK and SYGVNS. The ends were cut back, 10 bases at V and 0 bases at J, with 10 bases in the middle. The CDR3 runs to 13 residues. CDR3 bases: TGTGCCACTAACGACCGCTCTGGAAACACCATATATTTT. It is translated as CATNDRSGNTIYF.

This chain links TRBV6-5 with TRBJ2-5; 7 bases agree with TRBD2. J was trimmed by 1 base and V by 0 bases; bases with no gene match: 5. Germline values: CDR1 MNHEY, CDR2 SVGAGI. CDR3 length: 16 amino acids. The CDR3 DNA is TGTGCCAGCAGTTACTCGCCGTCTAGCGGCCAAGAGACCCAGTACTTC. Translated: CASSYSPSSGQETQYF.

This clone came up a few times. This chain uses TRBV25-1 with TRBJ2-7, with 9 bases aligning to TRBD1. Germline V gives CDR1 MGHDK, CDR2 SYGVNS. The V and J ends lost 3 bases and 4 bases, in that order; junction bases with no gene match: 4. The CDR3 has 14 residues. The CDR3, as DNA: TGTGCCAGCAGTGAGACAGGGGGTGGTTACGAGCAGTACTTC. This gives the protein CASSETGGGYEQYF.

The CDR3 spells CASSLAGQGLRYEQYF. CDR3 DNA sequence: TGCGCCAGCAGCTTGGCGGGACAGGGGTTGCGCTACGAGCAGTACTTC. The chain uses TRBV5-1 and TRBJ2-7; 10 bases are a match to TRBD1. Losses at the gene ends were 0 bases for V and 3 bases for J; bases not matched to a gene: 6. This CDR3 is built from 16 residues. The germline V gene has CDR1 SGHRS and CDR2 YFSETQ.

For this clone: A much larger clone differs by one base, so this may be a read error. The rearrangement uses TRBV10-3 and TRBJ2-6; D gene uncertain. Trimming stripped 0 bases from V and 0 bases from J, with 3 bases between. This CDR3 contains 15 residues. Germline V CDR1 and CDR2: ENHRY, SYGVKD. In DNA form, the CDR3 reads TGTGCCATCAGTGAGTCTCTCTCTGGGGCCAACGTCCTGACTTTC. Translated: CAISESLSGANVLTF.

The chain carries TRBV4-1 and TRBJ1-1; unclear D gene. This CDR3 comprises 13 residues. Trimming cost V 0 bases and J 7 bases, with 9 bases left between them. The V gene's germline CDR1 is MGHRA and CDR2 YSYEKL. Written as DNA, the CDR3 is TGCGCCAGCAGCCAAGAAGGGTATCTTGAAGCTTTCTTT. Residues: CASSQEGYLEAFF.

The chain has TRBV10-1 and TRBJ2-1; 8 nucleotides match TRBD2. Germline V gene data show CDR1 as WNHNN and CDR2 as SYGVQD (reference sequence). With 5 bases clipped from V and 7 bases from J, the junction kept 7 bases outside the gene matches. The CDR3 covers 14 residues. As DNA, the CDR3 is TGCGCCAGCAGTAGAGCGGGAGATCGTAATGAGCAGTTCTTC. Translated: CASSRAGDRNEQFF.

Only a few counts were recorded for this clone. The chain uses TRBV7-8 and TRBJ2-7; D perhaps matches TRBD2 (5 bases). Germline V lookup: CDR1 SGHVS, CDR2 FQNEAQ. This CDR3 has 13 residues. Between the trimmed V and J ends, which lost 5 bases and 5 bases, there was a span of 13 bases. In DNA, the CDR3 is TGTGCCAGCAGCCTCGAACGGCGGGACGAGCAGTACTTC. The encoded protein is CASSLERRDEQYF.

This chain uses TRBV28 with TRBJ1-4; D unclear. V was trimmed by 3 bases and J by 5 bases, leaving 4 bases between them. The CDR3 has 12 amino acids. In germline, CDR1 is MDHEN, CDR2 SYDVKM. The CDR3 region has the DNA TGTGCCAGCAGTTTGAGCAATGAAAAACTGTTTTTT. Translated, it gives CASSLSNEKLFF.

V gene TRBV11-3 combines with J gene TRBJ2-2; the D is unclear. Trimming removed 0 bases from V and 5 bases from J, with 19 bases in between. There are 18 residues in the CDR3. From germline, CDR1 is SGHNT and CDR2 YENEEA. CDR3 region: CASSLDLAGNRYTGELFF. The DNA for the CDR3 is TGTGCCAGCAGCTTAGATTTGGCAGGCAATAGGTATACCGGGGAGCTGTTTTTT.

The V and J genes are TRBV5-4 and TRBJ2-2; D may be TRBD1 (6 bases). From germline, CDR1 is SGHNT and CDR2 YYREEE (reference sequence). This CDR3 region has 16 residues. V lost 4 bases and J 1 base, leaving 14 bases between the germline ends. Here the CDR3 DNA reads TGTGCCAGCAGCCCACAGGGTGGAGTGAACACCGGGGAGCTGTTTTTT. Translating gives CASSPQGGVNTGELFF.

V gene TRBV6-1 combines with J gene TRBJ2-7; D remains unclear. The CDR3 has 13 residues. Germline CDR1 is MNHNS and CDR2 is SASEGT. Trimming took off 5 bases at V and 2 bases at J, with 10 bases between the two ends. The CDR3, as DNA: TGTGCCAGCAGTAAAGAAAAGGCCTACGAGCAGTACTTC. Translation gives CASSKEKAYEQYF.

The rearrangement joins TRBV18 to TRBJ1-5; 8 positions agree with TRBD1. From germline, CDR1 is KGHSH and CDR2 LQKENI. This CDR3 contains 15 residues. V was clipped by 3 bases and J by 6 bases; unmatched bases: 7. The CDR3 is CASSPDRVGSQPQHF. The CDR3 nucleotides are TGTGCCAGCTCACCGGACAGGGTTGGGTCTCAGCCCCAGCATTTT.

The rearrangement joins TRBV5-1 to TRBJ2-2, with a tentative D call TRBD1 (5 bases). V was pared by 2 bases and J by 0 bases, with 14 bases between. The CDR3 consists of 17 residues. CDR1 and CDR2 (germline): SGHRS, YFSETQ. CDR3 nucleotides: TGCGCCAGCAGCTTTCGGTCTGGGGCCTCGAACACCGGGGAGCTGTTTTTT. Translating gives CASSFRSGASNTGELFF.

The chain joins TRBV18 to TRBJ1-4, with TRBD1 identical over 7 bases. V was clipped by 4 bases and J by 7 bases; unmatched bases: 12. The CDR3 is 16 residues long. Looked up from germline, CDR1 is KGHSH and CDR2 is LQKENI. Here the CDR3 reads CASSRNTGVGGEKLFF. CDR3 DNA sequence: TGTGCCAGCTCACGAAATACAGGGGTTGGAGGTGAAAAACTGTTTTTT.

The CDR3 reads CASSLVGGVLNQPQHF. CDR3 sequence (DNA): TGTGCCAGCAGCTTAGTGGGCGGGGTCCTCAATCAGCCCCAGCATTTT. The V and J genes are TRBV7-8 and TRBJ1-5, with D uncertain. V lost 1 base and J lost 3, with 13 bases in between. The CDR3 runs to 16 residues. Germline assignment: CDR1 SGHVS and CDR2 FQNEAQ.

V gene TRBV27 combines with J gene TRBJ2-7; 8 nucleotides align to TRBD1. The CDR3 runs to 13 residues. V trimming: 8 bases; J trimming: 2 bases; junction bases outside the gene matches: 5. The V gene's germline CDR1 is MNHEY and CDR2 SMNVEV (reference sequence). The CDR3 sequence is CASEADRAYEQYF. CDR3 coding DNA: TGTGCCAGCGAAGCGGACAGGGCCTACGAGCAGTACTTC.

The rearrangement links TRBV10-3 to TRBJ1-1, with 7 bases lining up with TRBD1. Germline CDR1 is ENHRY and CDR2 is SYGVKD. The CDR3 extends over 14 amino acids. Trimming removed 6 bases from V and 3 bases from J; junction bases left unmatched: 7. The CDR3 nucleotides are TGTGCCATCAGACGGACAGGACGGGACACTGAAGCTTTCTTT. Protein: CAIRRTGRDTEAFF.

This clone was seen a handful of times. This chain uses TRBV15 with TRBJ2-5; D may be TRBD1 or TRBD2 (5 bases each). CDR3 size: 13 residues. Germline CDR1 is LNHNV and CDR2 is YYDKDF (reference sequence). Trimming cost V 7 bases and J 1 base, with 10 bases left between them. The CDR3 spells CATTWDLQETQYF. CDR3 DNA: TGTGCCACCACTTGGGACCTCCAAGAGACCCAGTACTTC.

In the case of this clone: Other DNA sequences in this specimen translate into the identical CDR3. This chain joins TRBV15 and TRBJ1-1; TRBD1 is a possible D gene (5 bases). V was cut by 4 bases and J by 0 bases, with 9 bases left in between. This CDR3 contains 14 residues. Germline V gene lookup returns CDR1 LNHNV and CDR2 YYDKDF (reference sequence). The CDR3 sequence is CATSIGTLNTEAFF. DNA of the CDR3: TGTGCCACCAGCATCGGGACTTTGAACACTGAAGCTTTCTTT.

In regard to this clone: The sample contains more than one DNA sequence encoding this CDR3. This chain links TRBV11-2 with TRBJ1-4, with TRBD1 identical over 8 bases. Germline lookup yields CDR1 SGHAT and CDR2 FQNNGV. J gave up 8 bases and V 6 bases, and 8 bases lay outside the gene matches. CDR3 length equals 14 residues. This CDR3 reads CASSLGQGAEKLFF. The CDR3 DNA follows: TGTGCCAGCAGTTTGGGGCAGGGGGCCGAAAAACTGTTTTTT.

J is TRBJ2-7 and V is TRBV5-1; 8 nucleotides align to TRBD1. This CDR3 is 16 amino acids long. Per the germline V gene, CDR1 is SGHRS and CDR2 is YFSETQ. V trimming: 3 bases; J trimming: 3 bases; junction bases outside the gene matches: 11. CDR3 sequence reads: CASSSVDRGNDYEQYF. CDR3 coding DNA: TGCGCCAGCAGCTCCGTAGACAGGGGAAACGACTACGAGCAGTACTTC.